Below, 15 T cell receptor beta chains from the same sample are listed, as sequenced in a study of lymphopenia after photon versus proton radiotherapy. Only in-frame clones appear in the TCRdb table, and some are missing; sequencing was by immunoSEQ multiplex PCR. The sample lists 150,000 to 200,000 clones, less than 90% occurring once. The sample consisted of peripheral blood, taken from a patient treated with photon-based radiotherapy. The source of these receptors is a man aged 45-65 years with gastric cancer.

V and J are TRBV18 and TRBJ2-3, with TRBD2 as a possible D gene (5 bases). Between the trimmed V and J ends, which lost 1 base and 4 bases, there was a span of 9 bases. The germline gives CDR1 KGHSH, CDR2 LQKENI. There are 14 residues in the CDR3. DNA of the CDR3: TGTGCCAGCTCACCACGCTCGGACTCAGATACGCAGTATTTT. This encodes CASSPRSDSDTQYF. Supplemented by reference TRBV18 and TRBJ2-3, the full variable domain reads NAGVMQNPRHLVRRRGQEARLRCSPMKGHSHVYWYRQLPEEGLKFMVYLQKENIIDESGMPKERFSAEFPKEGPSILRIQQVVRGDSAAYFCASSPRSDSDTQYFGPGTRLTVL.

This rearrangement joins TRBV30 to TRBJ2-7; D could derive from TRBD1 or TRBD2 (6 bases each). Trimming pared 2 bases from V and 4 bases from J, leaving 18 bases between. The V gene's germline CDR1 is GTSNPN and CDR2 SVGIG (reference sequence). The CDR3 contains 15 residues. Here the CDR3 reads CAWSSIGGPGYEQYF. The CDR3 DNA sequence: TGTGCCTGGAGTAGTATAGGGGGGCCAGGGTACGAGCAGTACTTC. Drawing the rest from reference TRBV30 and TRBJ2-7, the complete variable domain is SQTIHQWPATLVQPVGSPLSLECTVEGTSNPNLYWYRQAAGRGLQLLFYSVGIGQISSEVPQNLSASRPQDRQFILSSKKLLLSDSGFYLCAWSSIGGPGYEQYFGPGTRLTVT.

The J gene is TRBJ1-1, the V gene TRBV2; D not resolved. The CDR3 runs to 13 residues. Germline V gives CDR1 SNHLY, CDR2 FYNNEI. V was shortened by 4 bases and J by 6 bases, with 12 bases between the two germline ends. The CDR3 DNA reads as TGTGCCAGCAGTGTTTCTTGGCAGGCTGAAGCTTTCTTT. Translated: CASSVSWQAEAFF. Supplemented by reference TRBV2 and TRBJ1-1, the full variable domain reads EPEVTQTPSHQVTQMGQEVILRCVPISNHLYFYWYRQILGQKVEFLVSFYNNEISEKSEIFDDQFSVERPDGSNFTLKIRSTKLEDSAMYFCASSVSWQAEAFFGQGTRLTVV.

This chain links TRBV29-1 with TRBJ2-1; 14 bases are shared with TRBD2. This CDR3 is built from 15 residues. Germline CDR1 SQVTM, CDR2 ANQGSEA. V lost 2 bases and J lost 7; bases outside the gene matches: 4. This CDR3 is CSVEPGLAGENEQFF. The CDR3 coding sequence is TGCAGCGTTGAACCGGGACTAGCGGGGGAGAATGAGCAGTTCTTC.

The chain carries TRBV30 and TRBJ1-2; D unresolved. The CDR3 contains 14 residues. Trimming removed 2 bases at V and 0 bases at J, with 10 bases between. Germline CDR1 GTSNPN, CDR2 SVGIG (reference sequence). CDR3 bases: TGTGCCTGGAGTCTTCACTCAGCTAACTATGGCTACACCTTC. Protein product: CAWSLHSANYGYTF.

The chain is built from TRBV7-4 and TRBJ1-5; 7 nucleotides agree with TRBD1. V gave up 5 bases and J gave up 8 bases; unmatched junction bases: 12. This CDR3 is 15 amino acids long. Germline CDR1 is SGHVT and CDR2 is SQSDAQ. The CDR3 region is CASSMDRRGGEPQHF. The CDR3, as DNA: TGTGCCAGCAGCATGGACAGGCGGGGTGGGGAGCCCCAGCATTTT.

This clone was picked up a small number of times. J is TRBJ1-3 and V is TRBV9, with 7 bases that match TRBD1. The CDR3 consists of 16 residues. Germline CDR1 is SGDLS and CDR2 is YYNGEE. With V trimmed by 4 bases and J by 0 bases, 7 bases remained unmatched. CDR3 amino acids: CASSPYGQDSGNTIYF. The CDR3 nucleotides read TGTGCCAGCAGCCCATACGGACAGGACTCTGGAAACACCATATATTTT.

The chain links TRBV5-5 to TRBJ1-2; D may be TRBD1 (5 bases). Germline CDR1 and CDR2: SGHKS and YYEKEE (reference sequence). The length of the CDR3 is 15 residues. Between the trimmed V and J ends, which lost 3 bases and 3 bases, there was a span of 15 bases. The CDR3: CASSSSITGYYGYTF. The CDR3 DNA follows: TGTGCCAGCAGCTCATCTATTACAGGCTACTATGGCTACACCTTC. Filled out from reference TRBV5-5 and TRBJ1-2, the complete variable domain reads DAGVTQSPTHLIKTRGQQVTLRCSPISGHKSVSWYQQVLGQGPQFIFQYYEKEERGRGNFPDRFSARQFPNYSSELNVNALLLGDSALYLCASSSSITGYYGYTFGSGTRLTVV.

This rearrangement joins TRBV9 to TRBJ1-2, with unresolved D. Germline lookup yields CDR1 SGDLS and CDR2 YYNGEE. Trimming took off 3 bases at V and 6 bases at J, with 3 bases between the two ends. The CDR3 sequence is 10 residues long. The CDR3 DNA reads as TGTGCCAGCAGCGGACATGGCTACACCTTC. It encodes CASSGHGYTF.

The rearrangement links TRBV13 to TRBJ1-2, with 9 positions matching TRBD1. Germline trimming cut 5 bases from V and 7 bases from J; bases unmatched to any gene: 5. Germline CDR1 PRHDT, CDR2 FYEKMQ (reference sequence). The CDR3 spans 13 residues. The CDR3: CASSRTGAVGYTF. The DNA of the CDR3 is TGTGCCAGCAGCCGGACAGGGGCTGTTGGCTACACCTTC.

A single count supports this clone. One end of the junction fails to match germline, which may point to a read error. The chain is built from TRBV7-8 and TRBJ2-1; TRBD2 matches 7 bases. This CDR3 spans 19 amino acids. Germline CDR1 SGHVS, CDR2 FQNEAQ. In nucleotides, the CDR3 is TGTGCCAACAGCTTAGTCACCCCTAGCGGAGGCCCCTCCTACAATGAGCAGTTCTTC. It is translated as CANSLVTPSGGPSYNEQFF. The whole variable domain, filled in from reference TRBV7-8 and TRBJ2-1, reads GAGVSQSPRYKVAKRGQDVALRCDPISGHVSLFWYQQALGQGPEFLTYFQNEAQLDKSGLPSDRFFAERPEGSVSTLKIQRTQQEDSAVYLCANSLVTPSGGPSYNEQFFGPGTRLTVL.

For the CDR3, the DNA is TGTGCCAGCAGTGTTAGCGGGGTCACAGATACGCAGTATTTT. Protein sequence: CASSVSGVTDTQYF. The V call is TRBV27, the J call TRBJ2-3; 8 nucleotides align to TRBD2. Germline CDR1 is MNHEY and CDR2 is SMNVEV (reference sequence). The length of the CDR3 is 14 residues. V shed 5 bases and J 2 bases; nucleotides not matched to a gene: 3.

CDR3 loop: CASSFRGLTYNEQFF. CDR3 DNA: TGTGCCAGCAGTTTCCGAGGGCTTACCTACAATGAGCAGTTCTTC. V usage is TRBV27 and J usage is TRBJ2-1, with a possible D match to TRBD2 (5 bases). V lost 3 bases to trimming and J lost 2 bases, with 11 bases between them. Germline CDR1 is MNHEY and CDR2 is SMNVEV (reference sequence). CDR3 length: 15 amino acids.

CDR3 coding DNA: TGCAGCGTTTTTGGGACAGGTCGCGAGCAGTACTTC. Its protein product is CSVFGTGREQYF. The rearrangement uses TRBV29-1 and TRBJ2-7, with 8 bases fitting TRBD1. With 5 bases clipped from V and 6 bases from J, the junction kept 6 bases outside the gene matches. The CDR3 length is 12 residues. Germline loops: CDR1 SQVTM, CDR2 ANQGSEA.

This clone was counted at least ten times. The chain recombines TRBV28 with TRBJ1-2; the D is unclear. Trimming took 5 bases from V and 2 from J, leaving 6 bases between them. This CDR3 spans 12 amino acids. Germline-derived CDR1 and CDR2 are MDHEN and SYDVKM. The CDR3 protein is CASSPLNYGYTF. The CDR3 bases are TGTGCCAGCAGTCCGCTAAACTATGGCTACACCTTC.